One sample yielded the 20 T cell receptor beta chains listed below, sequenced in a study of liver allograft versus peripheral blood T cells. Study summary: Recipients' peripheral blood T cell receptor repertoires were compared with those in transplanted livers.

TCRdb used MiXCR to reprocess the reads, holding one entry per CDR3 protein. The table has about 2,500 distinct CDR3 sequences, about 18% seen once. All receptors derive from a human patient who had a liver transplant. Some T cells may originate from the graft donor.

This clonotype was recorded at least ten times. This chain joins TRBV6-6 and TRBJ2-7; D not certain. This CDR3 has 12 residues. Per the germline V gene, CDR1 is MNHNY and CDR2 is SVGAGI (reference sequence). Trimming took off 6 bases at V and 5 bases at J, with 11 bases between the two ends. The chain's CDR3 is CASRRVGHEQYF. As DNA, the CDR3 is TGTGCCAGCAGAAGGGTGGGTCACGAGCAGTACTTC.

This clonotype is medium-sized by share. The J gene is TRBJ1-2, the V gene TRBV25-1; D is uncertain. Germline CDR1 and CDR2: MGHDK and SYGVNS. The CDR3 spans 14 residues. Trimming pared 3 bases from V and 3 bases from J, leaving 11 bases between. The CDR3 DNA sequence: TGTGCCAGCAGTGAGGAATCGGCAGACTATGGCTACACCTTC. Its translation is CASSEESADYGYTF.

Notes on this clonotype: The final CDR3 position lacks the conserved phenylalanine or tryptophan, pointing to a likely read error. The DNA is left out, because the CDR3 cannot be placed on it with certainty; the CDR3 is given as TCRdb lists it. V and J are TRBV6-5 and TRBJ1-3; the table's D call TRBD1 went unverified against the DNA. CDR1 and CDR2 from the germline V gene are MNHEY and SVGAGI. The CDR3 length equals 12 residues, ends included. The CDR3: CASSYSSGDRDV.

The chain links TRBV12-3 or TRBV12-4 to TRBJ2-7; a possible D gene is TRBD2 (6 bases). V was pared by 6 bases and J by 5 bases, with 17 bases between. This CDR3 is built from 14 residues. The CDR3, as DNA: TGTGCCAGCAGCCCCCTCTTGGGGGGACACGAGCAGTACTTC. Residues: CASSPLLGGHEQYF.

This clonotype is termed medium-sized. The rearrangement links TRBV24-1 to TRBJ2-1; D possibly corresponds to TRBD1 (6 bases). This CDR3 region has 14 residues. Trimming stripped 7 bases from V and 3 bases from J, with 12 bases between. Per germline, CDR1 KGHDR and CDR2 SFDVKD. CDR3 in amino acids: CATSATGNYNEQFF. For the CDR3, the DNA is TGTGCCACCAGCGCAACAGGGAACTACAATGAGCAGTTCTTC.

This clonotype qualifies as medium-sized. The genes are TRBV19 and TRBJ1-1; D unresolved. V lost 3 bases and J lost 2, with 7 bases in between. Germline V CDR1 and CDR2: LNHDA, SQIVND (reference sequence). The CDR3 loop spans 13 amino acids. CDR3 sequence: CASSIFGNTEAFF. CDR3 in DNA: TGTGCCAGTAGTATTTTTGGAAACACTGAAGCTTTCTTT.

This clonotype is medium-sized within its sample. The rearrangement joins TRBV6-1 to TRBJ2-7; 9 positions match TRBD2. The V and J ends lost 8 bases and 5 bases, in that order; junction bases with no gene match: 10. This CDR3 has 14 amino acids. The V gene's germline CDR1 is MNHNS and CDR2 SASEGT. CDR3 DNA: TGTGCCAGCGGGCGGGAGGGGGAGAAGGACGAGCAGTACTTC. The encoded protein is CASGREGEKDEQYF.

This clonotype is medium-sized. The rearrangement joins TRBV9 to TRBJ2-2; D is ambiguous. V was shortened by 3 bases and J by 7 bases, with 19 bases between the two germline ends. The CDR3 has 16 amino acids. Per germline, CDR1 SGDLS and CDR2 YYNGEE. The CDR3 protein is CASSAERQLGGGELFF. The CDR3 DNA follows: TGTGCCAGCAGCGCCGAGAGGCAGCTGGGTGGCGGGGAGCTGTTTTTT.

The chain couples TRBV14 to TRBJ2-1; 8 bases line up with TRBD1. With V trimmed by 0 bases and J by 6 bases, 7 bases remained unmatched. In germline, CDR1 is SGHDN, CDR2 FVKESK. This CDR3 spans 16 amino acids. The CDR3 region has the DNA TGTGCCAGCAGCCAAGAAGGTAGGACAGGGTTCAATGAGCAGTTCTTC. Protein sequence: CASSQEGRTGFNEQFF.

The chain joins TRBV9 to TRBJ2-7, with TRBD2 as a possible D gene (7 bases). This CDR3 has 14 amino acids. Trimming shortened V by 0 bases and J by 4 bases, and 11 bases separated the two germline ends. Germline V lookup: CDR1 SGDLS, CDR2 YYNGEE. As DNA, the CDR3 is TGTGCCAGCAGCGTAGCGGGGGGCGAGTACGAGCAGTACTTC. Its protein product is CASSVAGGEYEQYF.

The sample holds many counts of this clonotype. J is TRBJ2-7 and V is TRBV7-9, with TRBD1 matching 8 bases. Germline CDR1 and CDR2: SEHNR and FQNEAQ (reference sequence). V shed 6 bases, J shed 1 base, and the junction held 14 bases outside the gene matches. The CDR3 is 17 residues long. This CDR3 is CASRTADRGPVSYEQYF. The CDR3 nucleotides are TGTGCCAGCAGGACAGCAGACAGGGGCCCGGTTTCCTACGAGCAGTACTTC.

J is TRBJ1-6 and V is TRBV30, with D maybe TRBD1 (5 bases). CDR1 and CDR2 (germline): GTSNPN, SVGIG (reference sequence). The CDR3 is 16 amino acids. With 1 base removed from V and 4 bases from J, the gap between germline ends came to 14 bases. CDR3 loop: CAWSGPPGLYNSPLHF. DNA for the CDR3: TGTGCCTGGAGTGGCCCACCGGGACTTTATAATTCACCCCTCCACTTT.

In its sample, this clonotype is medium-sized (0.01 to 0.1%). The J gene is TRBJ1-4, the V gene TRBV6-5, with D tentatively TRBD1 (6 bases). Germline CDR1 reads MNHEY; CDR2 reads SVGAGI. V lost 4 bases and J lost 7, with 19 bases in between. The CDR3 is 16 residues long. The CDR3, as DNA: TGTGCCAGCAGTTTGATTCAGGGGCTTGGCGGTGAAAAACTGTTTTTT. Amino acids: CASSLIQGLGGEKLFF.

This clonotype was recorded at least ten times. The CDR3 DNA sequence: TGTGCCAGCAGCTCGACAGGGGACGAGCAGTACTTC. Its translation: CASSSTGDEQYF. The chain carries TRBV5-6 and TRBJ2-7; 8 nucleotides align to TRBD1. Germline values: CDR1 SGHDT, CDR2 YYEEEE. The length of the CDR3 is 12 residues. Trimming removed 3 bases from V and 5 bases from J; junction bases left unmatched: 1.

The chain has TRBV7-9 and TRBJ2-7; 10 bases line up with TRBD2. J was trimmed by 0 bases and V by 6 bases; bases with no gene match: 8. The CDR3 runs to 16 residues. Germline values: CDR1 SEHNR, CDR2 FQNEAQ (reference sequence). The CDR3 DNA is TGTGCCAGCAGTGTAACTAGCGGGGACAGCTCCTACGAGCAGTACTTC. It yields the protein CASSVTSGDSSYEQYF. Full variable domain (outside the CDR3, taken from reference TRBV7-9 and TRBJ2-7): DTGVSQNPRHKITKRGQNVTFRCDPISEHNRLYWYRQTLGQGPEFLTYFQNEAQLEKSRLLSDRFSAERPKGSFSTLEIQRTEQGDSAMYLCASSVTSGDSSYEQYFGPGTRLTVT.

This clonotype is judged medium-sized (0.01 to 0.1%). The chain is built from TRBV13 and TRBJ2-7, with 7 bases fitting TRBD1. Trimming at V came to 5 bases and at J to 2 bases, leaving 3 bases not matched to a gene. The CDR3 runs to 13 residues. Germline CDR1 PRHDT, CDR2 FYEKMQ (reference sequence). The CDR3 DNA reads as TGTGCCAGCAGCCGGGACAGCCCCTACGAGCAGTACTTC. As protein: CASSRDSPYEQYF.

By frequency in the sample, this clonotype is medium-sized. The genes are TRBV6-1 and TRBJ2-3; no definite D call. CDR3 size: 14 residues. V was cut by 9 bases and J by 4 bases, with 17 bases left in between. CDR1 is MNHNS and CDR2 is SASEGT in the germline V gene. CDR3 amino acids: CASVGPSLADTQYF. The CDR3 DNA sequence: TGTGCCAGTGTCGGACCCTCTCTGGCAGATACGCAGTATTTT.

By proportion, this clonotype is medium-sized. The chain has TRBV30 and TRBJ2-3, with D perhaps matching TRBD2 (6 bases). Trimming took 5 bases from V and 0 from J, leaving 9 bases between them. CDR3 length: 13 residues. Per germline, CDR1 GTSNPN and CDR2 SVGIG (reference sequence). The CDR3 DNA reads as TGTGCCTGGGAGAGCGGGAGCACAGATACGCAGTATTTT. As protein: CAWESGSTDTQYF. Filled out from reference TRBV30 and TRBJ2-3, the complete variable domain reads SQTIHQWPATLVQPVGSPLSLECTVEGTSNPNLYWYRQAAGRGLQLLFYSVGIGQISSEVPQNLSASRPQDRQFILSSKKLLLSDSGFYLCAWESGSTDTQYFGPGTRLTVL.

This chain joins TRBV7-9 and TRBJ2-7; 14 positions match TRBD2. The CDR3 loop spans 15 amino acids. Per germline, CDR1 SEHNR and CDR2 FQNEAQ (reference sequence). The junction had 5 bases not matched to a gene; V was cut back by 5 bases and J by 5 bases. The CDR3, as DNA: TGTGCCAGCAGCGTGACTAGCGGGGGGGCCAACGAGCAGTACTTC. Residues: CASSVTSGGANEQYF. Full variable domain (remainder filled in from reference TRBV7-9 and TRBJ2-7): DTGVSQNPRHKITKRGQNVTFRCDPISEHNRLYWYRQTLGQGPEFLTYFQNEAQLEKSRLLSDRFSAERPKGSFSTLEIQRTEQGDSAMYLCASSVTSGGANEQYFGPGTRLTVT.

The CDR3 loop reads CASSAATVTEAFF. CDR3 sequence (DNA): TGTGCCAGCAGCGCCGCGACAGTCACTGAAGCTTTCTTT. This chain connects TRBV9 to TRBJ1-1; a weak D match, TRBD1 (5 bases). Germline values: CDR1 SGDLS, CDR2 YYNGEE. The CDR3 is 13 residues long. V was cut by 3 bases and J by 4 bases, with 10 bases left in between.